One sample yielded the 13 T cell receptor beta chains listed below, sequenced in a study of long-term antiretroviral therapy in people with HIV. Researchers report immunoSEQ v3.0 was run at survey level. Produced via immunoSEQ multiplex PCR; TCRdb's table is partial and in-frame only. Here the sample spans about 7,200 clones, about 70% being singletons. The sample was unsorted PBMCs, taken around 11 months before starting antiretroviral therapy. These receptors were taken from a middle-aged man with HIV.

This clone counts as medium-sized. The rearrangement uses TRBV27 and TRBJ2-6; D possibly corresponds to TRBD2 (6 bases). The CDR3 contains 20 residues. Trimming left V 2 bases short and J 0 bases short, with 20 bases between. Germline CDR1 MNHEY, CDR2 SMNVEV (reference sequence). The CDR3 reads CASSLKFGGMILSGANVLTF. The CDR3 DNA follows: TGTGCCAGCAGTTTAAAGTTTGGAGGGATGATACTCTCTGGGGCCAACGTCCTGACTTTC.

CDR3 sequence reads: CASSVQSGEQFF. Written as DNA, the CDR3 is TGCGCCAGCAGTGTACAGTCTGGTGAGCAGTTCTTC. The rearrangement joins TRBV10-2 to TRBJ2-1; D is unresolved. The CDR3 length is 12 residues. The V end lost 4 bases, the J end lost 9 bases, and 10 bases lay between the germline ends. CDR1 WSHSY and CDR2 SAAADI come from the germline V gene.

For the CDR3, the DNA is TGTGCCAGCTCAATTTCGCAGGGGGGAACCTACGAGCAGTACTTC. Its protein product is CASSISQGGTYEQYF. V gene TRBV18 combines with J gene TRBJ2-7; the D gene is possibly TRBD1 (7 bases). Trimming removed 5 bases from V and 2 bases from J, with 16 bases in between. Germline V CDR1 and CDR2: KGHSH, LQKENI. The CDR3 totals 15 residues.

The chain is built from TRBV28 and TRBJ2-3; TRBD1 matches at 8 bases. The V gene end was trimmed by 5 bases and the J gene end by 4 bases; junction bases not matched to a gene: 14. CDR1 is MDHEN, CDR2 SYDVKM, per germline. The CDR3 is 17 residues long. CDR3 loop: CASSPRQGLRLADTQYF. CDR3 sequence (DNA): TGTGCCAGCAGTCCCCGACAGGGGTTGCGTCTCGCAGATACGCAGTATTTT.

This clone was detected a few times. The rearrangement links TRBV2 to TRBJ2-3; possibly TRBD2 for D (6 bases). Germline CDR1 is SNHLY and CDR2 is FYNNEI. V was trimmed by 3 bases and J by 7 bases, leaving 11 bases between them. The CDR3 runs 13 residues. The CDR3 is CASSEEGVYTQYF. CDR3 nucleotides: TGTGCCAGCAGTGAGGAGGGCGTGTATACGCAGTATTTT.

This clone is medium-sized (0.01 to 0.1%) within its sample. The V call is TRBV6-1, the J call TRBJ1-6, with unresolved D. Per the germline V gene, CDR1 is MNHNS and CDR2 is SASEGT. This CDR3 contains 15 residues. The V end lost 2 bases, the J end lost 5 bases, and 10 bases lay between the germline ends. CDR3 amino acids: CASSESNGDNSPLHF. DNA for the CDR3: TGTGCCAGCAGTGAAAGCAACGGTGATAATTCACCCCTCCACTTT.

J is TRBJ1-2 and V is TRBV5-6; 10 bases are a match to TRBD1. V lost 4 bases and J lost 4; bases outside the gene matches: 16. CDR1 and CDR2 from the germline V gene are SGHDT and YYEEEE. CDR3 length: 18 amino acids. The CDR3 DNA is TGTGCCAGCAGCCGTAGACTCGCCTGGGACAGGGGTTTCTATGGCTACACCTTC. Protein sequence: CASSRRLAWDRGFYGYTF.

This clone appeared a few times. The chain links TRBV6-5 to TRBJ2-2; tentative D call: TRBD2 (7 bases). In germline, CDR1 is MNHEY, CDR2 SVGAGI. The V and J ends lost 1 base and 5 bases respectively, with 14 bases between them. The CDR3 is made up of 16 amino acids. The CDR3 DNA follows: TGTGCCAGCAGTTACTGGAAAGGGGGGGGGACCGGGGAGCTGTTTTTT. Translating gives CASSYWKGGGTGELFF.

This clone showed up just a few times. The CDR3 DNA reads TGTGCCAGCAGCTTAAGTATCGGGGCAGCCTCAGGGAACACTGAAGCTTTCTTT. It specifies CASSLSIGAASGNTEAFF. This chain links TRBV7-8 with TRBJ1-1; a weak D match, TRBD1 (5 bases). Germline assignment: CDR1 SGHVS and CDR2 FQNEAQ. Trimming shortened V by 2 bases and J by 1 base, and 20 bases separated the two germline ends. This CDR3 region has 18 residues.

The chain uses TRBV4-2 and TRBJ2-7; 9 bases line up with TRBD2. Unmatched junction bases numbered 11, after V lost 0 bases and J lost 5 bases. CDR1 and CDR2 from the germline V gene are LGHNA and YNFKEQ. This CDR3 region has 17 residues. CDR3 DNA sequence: TGTGCCAGCAGCCAAGAAAGTCTCGCGGGGGGGACCAACGAGCAGTACTTC. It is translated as CASSQESLAGGTNEQYF.

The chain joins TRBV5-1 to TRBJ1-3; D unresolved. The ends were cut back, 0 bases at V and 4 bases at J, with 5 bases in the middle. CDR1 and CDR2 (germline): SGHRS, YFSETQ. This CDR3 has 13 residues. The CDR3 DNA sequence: TGCGCCAGCAGCTTGGTTGGGGGAAACACCATATATTTT. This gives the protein CASSLVGGNTIYF.

The CDR3 here is CASSLRRGPGGAYTQYF. CDR3 sequence (DNA): TGTGCCAGCAGCTTAAGAAGGGGCCCAGGGGGCGCTTATACGCAGTATTTT. The V call is TRBV7-2, the J call TRBJ2-3, with 8 bases that match TRBD1. The germline gives CDR1 SGHTA, CDR2 FQGNSA. The CDR3 length is 17 residues. V lost 2 bases to trimming and J lost 7 bases; unmatched junction nucleotides: 14. Full variable domain (rest looked up from reference TRBV7-2 and TRBJ2-3): GAGVSQSPSNKVTEKGKDVELRCDPISGHTALYWYRQSLGQGLEFLIYFQGNSAPDKSGLPSDRFSAERTGGSVSTLTIQRTQQEDSAVYLCASSLRRGPGGAYTQYFGPGTRLTVL.

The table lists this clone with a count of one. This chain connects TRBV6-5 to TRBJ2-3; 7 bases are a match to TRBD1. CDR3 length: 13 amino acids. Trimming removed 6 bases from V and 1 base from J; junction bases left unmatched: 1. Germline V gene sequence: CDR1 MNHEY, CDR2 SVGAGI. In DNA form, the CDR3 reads TGTGCCAGCAGAGGACAGGGCACAGATACGCAGTATTTT. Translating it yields CASRGQGTDTQYF.